This T cell receptor beta chain appears in the sequencing data of a study of blood T cell repertoires in COVID-19. Study at large: Acute and convalescent COVID-19 samples came from the United States, Italy and Spain. Sources were T cells, B-cell-depleted T cells, or PBMCs; the material itself was cDNA or gDNA.

The CDR3 is 17 amino acids. V trimming: 4 bases; J trimming: 5 bases; junction bases outside the gene matches: 14. Germline V lookup: CDR1 SGHRS, CDR2 YFSETQ. Authors' analysis steps: Reference gene primers were amplified, and this amplification served to estimate nucleated cell counts. The method was immunoSEQ multiplex PCR; TCRdb's version includes in-frame clones alone and lacks a portion of them. V and J calls and clone size come straight from that table; D and trimming were deduced from the DNA. The sample lists about 240,000 clones, 84% seen once, with 4% in the top ten. Source material: peripheral blood. The chain carries TRBV5-1 and TRBJ2-3, with 9 bases fitting TRBD2. This TCR derives from a man aged 50 to 59 with acute or convalescent COVID-19. CDR3 sequence (DNA): TGCGCCAGCAGCGACCTAGCGGGGAGCGGATACGGAGATACGCAGTATTTT. Encoded protein: CASSDLAGSGYGDTQYF.